This note documents a single T cell receptor beta chain sequence. The CDR3 totals 14 residues. The V gene lost 2 bases and the J gene lost 5 bases, with 10 bases spanning the gap. Germline assignment: CDR1 SGHRS and CDR2 YFSETQ. TCRdb's table, derived via immunoSEQ multiplex PCR, lists solely in-frame clones and lacks some. This table has tens of thousands of clones, 87% appearing once. The data are from a study of blood T cell repertoires in COVID-19. Study at large: Samples representing acute and convalescent COVID-19 were sourced from the United States, Italy and Spain.

The receptor comes from a man aged 45 to 65 with active COVID-19. Material: peripheral blood. This chain uses TRBV5-1 with TRBJ1-4; D possibly corresponds to TRBD1 (5 bases). The CDR3 loop is CASSFSGGNEKLFF. The DNA of the CDR3 is TGCGCCAGCAGCTTCAGCGGGGGGAATGAAAAACTGTTTTTT.